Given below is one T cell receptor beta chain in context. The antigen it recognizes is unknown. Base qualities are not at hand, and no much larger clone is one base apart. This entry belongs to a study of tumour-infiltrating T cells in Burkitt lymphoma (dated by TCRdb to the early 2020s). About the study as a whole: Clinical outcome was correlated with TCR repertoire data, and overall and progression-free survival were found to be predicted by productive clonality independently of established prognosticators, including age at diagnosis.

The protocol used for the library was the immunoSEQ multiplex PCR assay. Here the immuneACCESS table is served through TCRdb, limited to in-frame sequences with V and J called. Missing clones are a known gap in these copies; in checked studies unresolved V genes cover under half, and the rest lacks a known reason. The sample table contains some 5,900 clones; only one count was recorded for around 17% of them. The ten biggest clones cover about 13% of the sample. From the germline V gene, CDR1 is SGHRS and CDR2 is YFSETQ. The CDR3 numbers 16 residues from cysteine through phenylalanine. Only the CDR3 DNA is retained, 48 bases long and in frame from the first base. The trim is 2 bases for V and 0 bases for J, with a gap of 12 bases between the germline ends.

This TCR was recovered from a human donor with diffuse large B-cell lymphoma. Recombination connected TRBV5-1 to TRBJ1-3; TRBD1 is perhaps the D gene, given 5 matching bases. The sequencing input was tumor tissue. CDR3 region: CASSFGGGSSGNTIYF. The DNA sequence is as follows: TGCGCCAGCAGCTTTGGGGGGGGAAGCTCTGGAAACACCATATATTTT.